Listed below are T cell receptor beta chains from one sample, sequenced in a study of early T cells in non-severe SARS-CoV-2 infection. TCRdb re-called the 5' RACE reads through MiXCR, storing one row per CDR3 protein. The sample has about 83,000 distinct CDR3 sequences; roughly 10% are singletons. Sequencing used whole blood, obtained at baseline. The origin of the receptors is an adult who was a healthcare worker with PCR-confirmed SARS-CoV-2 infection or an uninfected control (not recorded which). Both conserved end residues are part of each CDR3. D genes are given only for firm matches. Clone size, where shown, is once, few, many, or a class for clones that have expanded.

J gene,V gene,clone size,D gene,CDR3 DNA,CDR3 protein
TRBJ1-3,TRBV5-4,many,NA,TGTGCCAGCAGCACTCAAGGGGTGACCTCTGGAAACACCATATATTTT,CASSTQGVTSGNTIYF
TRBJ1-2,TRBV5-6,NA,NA,TGTGCCAGCAGCTTGGCCGCAGGCTACACCTTC,CASSLAAGYTF
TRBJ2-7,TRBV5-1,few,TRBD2,TGCGCCAGCAGCTCGTCCAGCGGGAGTTACTACTACGAGCAGTACTTC,CASSSSSGSYYYEQYF
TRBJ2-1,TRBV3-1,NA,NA,TGTGCCAGCAGCCAAGACTACTACAATGAGCAGTTCTTC,CASSQDYYNEQFF
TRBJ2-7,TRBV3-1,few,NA,TGTGCCAGCAGCCCCAACCCCTCGAGCTACGAGCAGTACTTC,CASSPNPSSYEQYF
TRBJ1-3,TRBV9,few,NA,TGTGCCAGCAGCGCAACGACAGGTCTTCTCGGAAACACCATATATTTT,CASSATTGLLGNTIYF
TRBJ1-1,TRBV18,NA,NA,TGTGCCAGCTCACCCGAAGACAGGAGGAACACTGAAGCTTTCTTT,CASSPEDRRNTEAFF
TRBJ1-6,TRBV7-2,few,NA,TGTGCCAGCAGCCCGGACAGCAAATCACCCCTCCACTTT,CASSPDSKSPLHF
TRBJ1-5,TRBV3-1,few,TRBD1,TGTGCCAGCAGCCCACAGGGGTCCCTCAATCAGCCCCAGCATTTT,CASSPQGSLNQPQHF
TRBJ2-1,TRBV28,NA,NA,TGTGCCAGCAGTCCCCGGGGAGCGGGACATCTTGCCGATGAGCAGTTCTTC,CASSPRGAGHLADEQFF
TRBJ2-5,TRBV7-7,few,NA,TGTGCCAGCAGCCCCACAGCGGGAGAGACCCAGTACTTC,CASSPTAGETQYF
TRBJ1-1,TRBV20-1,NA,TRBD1,TGCAGTGCTAGATTACAGGGGCGGAACACTGAAGCTTTCTTT,CSARLQGRNTEAFF
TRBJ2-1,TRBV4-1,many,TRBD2,TGCGCCAGCAGCCCGGGACTAGCGGGATACAATGAGCAGTTCTTC,CASSPGLAGYNEQFF
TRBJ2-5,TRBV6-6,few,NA,TGTGCCAGCAGTTCCCCGGGGTCCTACCAAGAGACCCAGTACTTC,CASSSPGSYQETQYF
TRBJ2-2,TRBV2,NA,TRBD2,TGTGCCAGCAGTGAAGCAGGGGGACTAGTTACCGGGGAGCTGTTTTTT,CASSEAGGLVTGELFF
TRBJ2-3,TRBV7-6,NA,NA,TGTGCCAGCAGCTTGTCACGTACGCAGTATTTT,CASSLSRTQYF
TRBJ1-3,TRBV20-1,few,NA,TGCAGTATCAAGGTCCGAAACACCATATATTTT,CSIKVRNTIYF
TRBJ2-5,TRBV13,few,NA,TGTGCCAGCAGCTTTCGGTGGAGGGAGACCCAGTACTTC,CASSFRWRETQYF
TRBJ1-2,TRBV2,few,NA,TGTGCCAGCAGCGAACGGAGGAGCAGGGGACGTGGCTACACCTTC,CASSERRSRGRGYTF
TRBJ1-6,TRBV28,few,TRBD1,TGTGCCAGCAGTCCACCCACCACAGGGGGCTATAATTCACCCCTCCACTTT,CASSPPTTGGYNSPLHF
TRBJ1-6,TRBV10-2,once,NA,TGCGCCAGCAGTGAGATAGGACCTAATTCACCCCTCCACTTT,CASSEIGPNSPLHF
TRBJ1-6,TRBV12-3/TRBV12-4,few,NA,TGTGCCAGCCGAGCGAGCTCCTATAATTCACCCCTCCACTTT,CASRASSYNSPLHF
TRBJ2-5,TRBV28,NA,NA,TGTGCCAGCAGTTTCAAGAGTTCTGAGACCCAGTACTTC,CASSFKSSETQYF
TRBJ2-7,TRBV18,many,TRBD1,TGTGCCAGCTCATCTGGACAGGGTGAGACCTACGAGCAGTACTTC,CASSSGQGETYEQYF
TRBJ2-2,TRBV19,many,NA,TGTGCCAGTACATCCCGGACAAGGGGCACCGGGGAGCTGTTTTTT,CASTSRTRGTGELFF
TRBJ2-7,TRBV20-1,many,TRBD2,TGCAGTGCTACAGGACTAGCGGGAGGGTCCCAGATCCACGAGCAGTACTTC,CSATGLAGGSQIHEQYF
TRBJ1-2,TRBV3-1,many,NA,TGTGCCAGCAGACCAGCCGGGATTAACTATGGCTACACCTTC,CASRPAGINYGYTF
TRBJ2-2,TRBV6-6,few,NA,TGTGCCAGCAGTTACTCGCCCCCCCGCACCGGGGAGCTGTTTTTT,CASSYSPPRTGELFF
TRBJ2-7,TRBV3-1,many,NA,TGTGCCAGCAGCGCGAACAGCGGACGGACCCTAGAGGAGGACGAGCAGTACTTC,CASSANSGRTLEEDEQYF
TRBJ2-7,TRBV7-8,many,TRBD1,TGTGCCAGCAGCTTAGGACAGGGAACCTACGAGCAGTACTTC,CASSLGQGTYEQYF
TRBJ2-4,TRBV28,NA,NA,TGTGCCAGCAGCCCCGGTCTGAGGAGTGGCATTCAGTACTTC,CASSPGLRSGIQYF
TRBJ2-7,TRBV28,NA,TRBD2,TGTGCCAGCAGTCCCTCTTGGGAGGGATACGAGCAGTACTTC,CASSPSWEGYEQYF
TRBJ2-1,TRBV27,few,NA,TGTGCCAGCAGTTTAGGGATAGAAAGAAGCTCCTACAATGAGCAGTTCTTC,CASSLGIERSSYNEQFF
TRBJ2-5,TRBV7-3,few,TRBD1,TGTGCCAGCAGCTTAAGCTCCGGGACAGAACAAGAGACCCAGTACTTC,CASSLSSGTEQETQYF
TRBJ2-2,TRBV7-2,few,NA,TGTGCCAGCAGCCTCCGTGCCAGGGACACCGGGGAGCTGTTTTTT,CASSLRARDTGELFF
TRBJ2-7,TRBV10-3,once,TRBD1,TGTGCCACAGGGGGGGACAGGGACCCTTACGAGCAGTACTTC,CATGGDRDPYEQYF
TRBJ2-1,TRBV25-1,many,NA,TGTGCCAGCAGCTCTGGAACAGCCGACAATGAGCAGTTCTTC,CASSSGTADNEQFF
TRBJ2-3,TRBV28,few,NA,TGTGCCAGCAGTCCATCGACTCCCTCCGGGGCGCAGTATTTT,CASSPSTPSGAQYF
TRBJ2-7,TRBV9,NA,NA,TGTGCCAGCAGCGTAGCCCCTAGCGTCTCCTACGAGCAGTACTTC,CASSVAPSVSYEQYF
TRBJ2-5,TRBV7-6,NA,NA,TGTGCCAGCAGCCCTCAAATGGGGAGAGGAGAGACCCAGTACTTC,CASSPQMGRGETQYF
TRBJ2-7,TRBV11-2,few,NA,TGTGCCAGCAGCTCTGTCCCCGGACTCGCGCAGTACTTC,CASSSVPGLAQYF
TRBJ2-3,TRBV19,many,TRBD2,TGTGCCAGTAGTATCGCGGGAGGCACAGATACGCAGTATTTT,CASSIAGGTDTQYF
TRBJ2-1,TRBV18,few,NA,TGTGCCAGCTCCCTCGACAGGTTTTCGTACAATGAGCAGTTCTTC,CASSLDRFSYNEQFF
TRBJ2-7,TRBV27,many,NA,TGTGCCAGCAGTCGCCCGGGACTTCCATACGAGCAGTACTTC,CASSRPGLPYEQYF
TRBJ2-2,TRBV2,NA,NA,TGTGCCAGCATTTTAGCGCGAGAGAACACCGGGGAGCTGTTTTTT,CASILARENTGELFF
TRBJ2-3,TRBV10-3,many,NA,TGTGCCATCAGTGAGTCGGTGGTGGATACGCAGTATTTT,CAISESVVDTQYF
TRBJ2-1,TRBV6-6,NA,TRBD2,TGTGCCAGCAGTTACGGATACAGGACTAGCGGGAGGGCTGAGCAGTTCTTC,CASSYGYRTSGRAEQFF
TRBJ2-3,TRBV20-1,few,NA,TGCAGTGCTAGATCATTCGGGACCATAGGATGGGGCACAGATACGCAGTATTTT,CSARSFGTIGWGTDTQYF
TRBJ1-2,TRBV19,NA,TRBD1,TGTGCCAGTAGTACCGGGACAGGGGCTCGGGGCTACACCTTC,CASSTGTGARGYTF
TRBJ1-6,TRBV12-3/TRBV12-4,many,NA,TGTGCCAGCAGTCAGGGAACCTATAATTCACCCCTCCACTTT,CASSQGTYNSPLHF
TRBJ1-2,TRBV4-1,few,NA,TGCGCCAGCAGCCAAGATGTAACCCTCCTTAACTATGGCTACACCTTC,CASSQDVTLLNYGYTF
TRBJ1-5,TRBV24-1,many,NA,TGTGCCACCAGTCGGGTGGGTCAGCCCCAGCATTTT,CATSRVGQPQHF
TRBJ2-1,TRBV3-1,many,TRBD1,TGTGCCAGCAGCCGAGGACAGGAAAACAATGAGCAGTTCTTC,CASSRGQENNEQFF
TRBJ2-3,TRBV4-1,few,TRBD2,TGCGCCAGCAGCCATCTCGGACTAGGTCCAGATACGCAGTATTTT,CASSHLGLGPDTQYF
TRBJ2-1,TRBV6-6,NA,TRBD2,TGTGCCAGCAGCGAGCGGGAGGGACGCAGTGAGCAGTTCTTC,CASSEREGRSEQFF
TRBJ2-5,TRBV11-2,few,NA,TGTGCCAGCAGCTCCCCAGACAGCGCCAACCAAGAGACCCAGTACTTC,CASSSPDSANQETQYF
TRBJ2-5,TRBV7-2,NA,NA,TGTGCCAGCAGCCTCCTGACGAAGACCCAGTACTTC,CASSLLTKTQYF